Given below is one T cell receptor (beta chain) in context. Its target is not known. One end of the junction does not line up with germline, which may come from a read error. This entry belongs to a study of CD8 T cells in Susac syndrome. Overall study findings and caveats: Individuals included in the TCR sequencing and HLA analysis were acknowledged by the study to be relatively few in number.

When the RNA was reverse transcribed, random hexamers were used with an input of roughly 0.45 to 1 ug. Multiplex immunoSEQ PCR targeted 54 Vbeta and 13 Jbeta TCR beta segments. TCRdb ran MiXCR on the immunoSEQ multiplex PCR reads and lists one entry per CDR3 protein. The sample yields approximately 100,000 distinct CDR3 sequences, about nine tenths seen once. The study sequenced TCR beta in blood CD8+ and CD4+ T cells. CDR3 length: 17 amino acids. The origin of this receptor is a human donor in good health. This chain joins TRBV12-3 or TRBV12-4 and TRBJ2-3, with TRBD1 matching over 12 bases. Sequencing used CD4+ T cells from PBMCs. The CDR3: CASSSRTGTGGTDTQYF. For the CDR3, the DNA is TGTGCCAGCAGTTCCAGGACCGGGACAGGGGGCACGGATACGCAGTATTTT.